This T cell receptor (beta chain) originates from a study of neurological immune-mediated disorders. This clonotype was seen repeatedly, ten times or more. TCRdb ran MiXCR on the 5' RACE reads and lists one entry per CDR3 protein. The sample records tens of thousands of distinct CDR3 sequences, under 2% being singletons. Trimming removed 2 bases from V and 6 bases from J, with 9 bases in between. Per germline, CDR1 SGHRS and CDR2 YFSETQ. CDR3 length: 12 residues. The rearrangement uses TRBV5-1 and TRBJ2-7; no firm D call. Sequenced input: PBMCs. The source of this sequence is a woman aged 40 to 50 with multiple sclerosis. CDR3 sequence reads: CASSFHSREQYF. The CDR3 DNA is TGCGCCAGCAGCTTCCACTCACGCGAGCAGTACTTC.